The 28 T cell receptor beta chains presented below share a single source sample, sequenced in a study of blood T cell repertoires in COVID-19. The repertoire was sequenced with immunoSEQ multiplex PCR; TCRdb's copy has only in-frame clones and lacks some. The sample includes 300,000 to 400,000 clones, less than 90% of them seen just once. Material: PBMCs or T cells enriched from blood (not recorded which). These receptors came from a woman aged 25 to 39 who had recovered from COVID-19.

The chain recombines TRBV30 with TRBJ1-5; 8 nucleotides agree with TRBD1. Germline V CDR1 and CDR2: GTSNPN, SVGIG (reference sequence). With V trimmed by 2 bases and J by 2 bases, 2 bases remained unmatched. The CDR3 covers 14 residues. The CDR3 loop is CAWSKDRGNQPQHF. The CDR3 bases are TGTGCCTGGAGTAAGGACAGGGGCAATCAGCCCCAGCATTTT.

The rearrangement joins TRBV24-1 to TRBJ2-2; D is perhaps TRBD1 (5 bases). This CDR3 is built from 16 residues. CDR1 KGHDR and CDR2 SFDVKD come from the germline V gene. V shed 3 bases and J shed 3 bases, with 13 bases lying between them. As DNA, the CDR3 is TGTGCCACCAGTGATCCTGGAGACAGTTACACCGGGGAGCTGTTTTTT. Its translation: CATSDPGDSYTGELFF.

This chain connects TRBV2 to TRBJ1-2; D is possibly TRBD1 (6 bases). This CDR3 is 13 amino acids long. Trimming left V 6 bases short and J 6 bases short, with 14 bases between. CDR1 is SNHLY and CDR2 is FYNNEI in the germline V gene. The CDR3 reads CASRSDRFDGYTF. The CDR3 region has the DNA TGTGCCAGCAGAAGCGACAGGTTCGATGGCTACACCTTC.

V and J are TRBV28 and TRBJ2-5; 9 bases match TRBD1. The CDR3 covers 18 residues. Unmatched junction bases numbered 15, after V lost 5 bases and J lost 2 bases. The germline gives CDR1 MDHEN, CDR2 SYDVKM. CDR3 amino acids: CASSPSGTGRLGQETQYF. The CDR3 DNA sequence: TGTGCCAGCAGTCCCTCCGGGACAGGGCGGCTGGGGCAAGAGACCCAGTACTTC.

CDR3 nucleotide sequence: TGTGCCAGCAGTCAAAGGGGTCGGCAAGAGACCCAGTACTTC. Amino acids: CASSQRGRQETQYF. This chain joins TRBV6-5 and TRBJ2-5, with D perhaps matching TRBD1 (5 bases). Trimming pared 5 bases from V and 2 bases from J, leaving 12 bases between. The germline V gene encodes CDR1 MNHEY and CDR2 SVGAGI. The CDR3 sequence is 14 residues long.

About this clone: The junction departs from the called germline gene at one end, perhaps through a read error. This chain connects TRBV28 to TRBJ2-1, with 9 bases identical to TRBD1. Germline values: CDR1 MDHEN, CDR2 SYDVKM. The CDR3 consists of 16 residues. The CDR3: CASSHSQGAYYDEQFF. Here the CDR3 DNA reads TGTGCCAGCAGTCACTCACAGGGGGCCTACTACGATGAGCAGTTCTTC.

The chain joins TRBV10-3 to TRBJ2-3, with 9 bases matching TRBD2. This CDR3 spans 14 amino acids. V was pared by 7 bases and J by 3 bases, with 5 bases of the junction left unmatched. Germline CDR1 reads ENHRY; CDR2 reads SYGVKD. This CDR3 reads CAINRGGATDTQYF. CDR3 sequence (DNA): TGTGCCATCAATCGCGGGGGGGCGACAGATACGCAGTATTTT.

The chain recombines TRBV7-2 with TRBJ2-7, with a possible D match to TRBD1 (6 bases). This CDR3 spans 15 amino acids. V was clipped by 4 bases and J by 3 bases, with 16 bases between them. Germline V gives CDR1 SGHTA, CDR2 FQGNSA. The DNA for the CDR3 is TGTGCCAGCAGCTCGTCCGGGACATTAGTCTACGAGCAGTACTTC. This encodes CASSSSGTLVYEQYF. Looking up the rest from reference TRBV7-2 and TRBJ2-7 gives the full variable domain: GAGVSQSPSNKVTEKGKDVELRCDPISGHTALYWYRQSLGQGLEFLIYFQGNSAPDKSGLPSDRFSAERTGGSVSTLTIQRTQQEDSAVYLCASSSSGTLVYEQYFGPGTRLTVT.

The gene calls are TRBV4-1 and TRBJ2-7; maybe TRBD1 (6 bases). This CDR3 has 14 amino acids. From germline, CDR1 is MGHRA and CDR2 YSYEKL. V was cut by 5 bases and J by 2 bases, with 13 bases left in between. CDR3 region: CASSFPDSAYEQYF. CDR3 coding DNA: TGCGCCAGCAGCTTCCCGGACAGCGCCTACGAGCAGTACTTC.

The chain links TRBV7-8 to TRBJ1-6; D may be TRBD1 (6 bases). The CDR3 extends over 15 amino acids. Trimming took off 9 bases at V and 6 bases at J, with 18 bases between the two ends. The V gene's germline CDR1 is SGHVS and CDR2 FQNEAQ. The CDR3: CASSYPRGRNSPLHF. CDR3 nucleotides: TGTGCCAGTTCCTACCCCAGGGGCCGTAATTCACCCCTCCACTTT.

The chain recombines TRBV7-9 with TRBJ1-2; D uncertain. Germline CDR1 is SEHNR and CDR2 is FQNEAQ (reference sequence). The CDR3 length is 13 residues. V lost 5 bases, J lost 6 bases, and 13 bases lay in between. The CDR3 nucleotides are TGTGCCAGCAGCCTCCTGGCGGGGAATGGCTACACCTTC. It encodes CASSLLAGNGYTF.

This clone has a single count. V usage is TRBV6-7 and J usage is TRBJ1-2, with D hard to call. TRBV6-7 is classed as an ORF, of uncertain function. Trimming removed 8 bases from V and 1 base from J, with 8 bases in between. The CDR3 totals 12 residues. CDR3 in amino acids: CASPLNNYGYTF. In nucleotides, the CDR3 is TGTGCCAGCCCCCTAAATAACTATGGCTACACCTTC.

This clone appeared once. CDR3 sequence reads: CASSPIPTGGGNEQFF. DNA for the CDR3: TGTGCCAGCTCACCAATCCCGACAGGGGGCGGGAATGAGCAGTTCTTC. V and J are TRBV18 and TRBJ2-1; 10 bases map to TRBD1. CDR3 size: 16 residues. The V segment lost 2 bases and the J segment 7 bases; nucleotides outside the gene matches: 8. CDR1 and CDR2 from the germline V gene are KGHSH and LQKENI.

This rearrangement joins TRBV2 to TRBJ1-1, with a possible D match to TRBD1 (6 bases). Germline CDR1 and CDR2: SNHLY and FYNNEI. Trimming removed 11 bases at V and 1 base at J, with 14 bases between. CDR3 length: 13 amino acids. The CDR3 region has the DNA TGTGCCGGGGGGGGCTACGGGAACACTGAAGCTTTCTTT. It is translated as CAGGGYGNTEAFF. Full variable domain (remainder filled in from reference TRBV2 and TRBJ1-1): EPEVTQTPSHQVTQMGQEVILRCVPISNHLYFYWYRQILGQKVEFLVSFYNNEISEKSEIFDDQFSVERPDGSNFTLKIRSTKLEDSAMYFCAGGGYGNTEAFFGQGTRLTVV.

This clone was seen a handful of times. The V gene is TRBV6-5, the J gene TRBJ1-6; D is perhaps TRBD1 (6 bases). The CDR3 loop spans 15 amino acids. The germline CDR1 and CDR2 sequences are MNHEY and SVGAGI. V was cut by 6 bases and J by 9 bases, with 18 bases left in between. Written as DNA, the CDR3 is TGTGCCAGCAGGCCGGACAGCCAAGGTTTTTCACCCCTCCACTTT. Protein product: CASRPDSQGFSPLHF.

V and J are TRBV9 and TRBJ2-2; D unresolved. V was trimmed by 10 bases and J by 5 bases, leaving 9 bases between them. Germline V gene lookup returns CDR1 SGDLS and CDR2 YYNGEE. This CDR3 comprises 11 residues. The CDR3, as DNA: TGTGCCTCCGCACGGACCGGGGAGCTGTTTTTT. This encodes CASARTGELFF.

The gene calls are TRBV4-3 and TRBJ2-1; no clear D gene. Germline-derived CDR1 and CDR2 are LGHNA and YSLEER. The V end lost 0 bases, the J end lost 7 bases, and 13 bases lay between the germline ends. The CDR3 contains 15 residues. The CDR3, as DNA: TGCGCCAGCAGCCAAGAATCGGTACTAATAAATGAGCAGTTCTTC. It codes for CASSQESVLINEQFF.

V usage is TRBV28 and J usage is TRBJ1-3, with D uncertain. Trimming pared 6 bases from V and 0 bases from J, leaving 12 bases between. This CDR3 region has 15 residues. CDR1 is MDHEN, CDR2 SYDVKM, per germline. Written as DNA, the CDR3 is TGTGCCAGCAGCACCCTCGCGAGCTCTGGAAACACCATATATTTT. The encoded protein is CASSTLASSGNTIYF.

The V call is TRBV3-1 (or the pseudogene TRBV3-2), the J call TRBJ1-1; D unclear. The germline V gene has CDR1 LGHDT and CDR2 YNNKEL (reference sequence). This CDR3 comprises 15 residues. Trimming cost V 3 bases and J 0 bases, with 11 bases left between them. The CDR3 is CASSHQGRLNTEAFF. CDR3 nucleotide sequence: TGTGCCAGCAGCCACCAAGGGAGATTGAACACTGAAGCTTTCTTT.

The V call is TRBV10-1, the J call TRBJ1-5; D remains unclear. The CDR3 totals 20 residues. Per germline, CDR1 WNHNN and CDR2 SYGVQD (reference sequence). The V gene lost 2 bases and the J gene lost 2 bases, with 25 bases spanning the gap. In DNA, the CDR3 is TGCGCCAGCAGTGAGGCAGAGGATAGCAATCAGCCTTGGGGCAATCAGCCCCAGCATTTT. Protein: CASSEAEDSNQPWGNQPQHF.

The chain is built from TRBV28 and TRBJ1-2; 8 bases line up with TRBD1. Per the germline V gene, CDR1 is MDHEN and CDR2 is SYDVKM. Trimming took 7 bases from V and 4 from J; bases not matched to a gene: 14. There are 16 residues in the CDR3. The CDR3 region is CASTLSRSQGAYGYTF. Written as DNA, the CDR3 is TGTGCCAGCACCCTCTCCCGATCTCAGGGGGCCTATGGCTACACCTTC.

This clone was found once. This CDR3 is CASSLDRPSGGPSTDTQYF. The CDR3 nucleotides are TGTGCCAGCAGCTTAGATCGGCCTAGCGGGGGGCCTAGCACAGATACGCAGTATTTT. The chain joins TRBV11-2 to TRBJ2-3; 11 nucleotides align to TRBD2. The ends lost 0 bases at V and 0 bases at J; junction bases unmatched: 8. This CDR3 is 19 amino acids long. Germline CDR1 and CDR2: SGHAT and FQNNGV.

This clone was recorded a few times. Other DNA sequences from this sample encode an identical CDR3 as well. The chain links TRBV6-5 to TRBJ1-2; 8 positions match TRBD1. There are 14 residues in the CDR3. Losses at the gene ends were 2 bases for V and 2 bases for J; bases not matched to a gene: 1. Per germline, CDR1 MNHEY and CDR2 SVGAGI. CDR3 DNA: TGTGCCAGCAGTTACGGGACAGGAAACTATGGCTACACCTTC. Its protein is CASSYGTGNYGYTF.

This chain joins TRBV5-1 and TRBJ2-3, with TRBD1 as a possible D gene (6 bases). Between the trimmed V and J ends, which lost 5 bases and 2 bases, there was a span of 12 bases. Germline CDR1 and CDR2: SGHRS and YFSETQ. The CDR3 is 14 amino acids. Written as DNA, the CDR3 is TGCGCCAGCAGACTGACAGGAGACACAGATACGCAGTATTTT. Residues: CASRLTGDTDTQYF.

This clone was counted a single time. The genes are TRBV28 and TRBJ1-5; D is unclear. CDR3 length equals 15 residues. The germline V gene has CDR1 MDHEN and CDR2 SYDVKM. Trimming stripped 5 bases from V and 1 base from J, with 12 bases between. The CDR3 sequence is CASSARVISNQPQHF. The CDR3, as DNA: TGTGCCAGCAGTGCCCGGGTCATCAGCAATCAGCCCCAGCATTTT.

V gene TRBV6-5 combines with J gene TRBJ2-3, with D possibly being TRBD1 (5 bases). The CDR3 has 13 residues. Deletions cut 7 bases from V and 3 bases from J, with 11 bases between. Germline V gives CDR1 MNHEY, CDR2 SVGAGI. The CDR3 DNA reads as TGTGCCAGCAAGCAGGGTGGAACAGATACGCAGTATTTT. Encoded protein: CASKQGGTDTQYF.

The CDR3 reads CATGDGREETQYF. The CDR3 coding sequence is TGTGCCACCGGCGACGGCAGGGAAGAGACCCAGTACTTC. The chain has TRBV24-1 and TRBJ2-5, with D possibly being TRBD1 (5 bases). V was cut by 9 bases and J by 3 bases, with 13 bases left in between. The CDR3 contains 13 residues. The germline gives CDR1 KGHDR, CDR2 SFDVKD.

This rearrangement joins TRBV3-1 (or the pseudogene TRBV3-2) to TRBJ2-7; no clear D. The V and J ends lost 3 bases and 5 bases respectively, with 8 bases between them. This CDR3 has 12 residues. In germline, CDR1 is LGHDT, CDR2 YNNKEL (reference sequence). CDR3 coding DNA: TGTGCCAGCAGCCATGGCATCCACGAGCAGTACTTC. Its translation is CASSHGIHEQYF.